These 2 T cell receptor beta chains share one sample of origin, sequenced in a study of early T cells in non-severe SARS-CoV-2 infection. TCRdb recomputed calls from the 5' RACE reads with MiXCR, one row per CDR3 protein. The sample has 87,000 or so distinct CDR3 sequences, roughly 15% seen once. Sequenced input: whole blood. The receptors were gathered from an adult who was a healthcare worker with PCR-confirmed SARS-CoV-2 infection or an uninfected control (not recorded which).

CDR3 in DNA: TGCAGCGTTGACGGGGGGACAGAGGGAGAAAAACTGTTTTTT. Amino acid sequence: CSVDGGTEGEKLFF. The chain employs TRBV29-1 and TRBJ1-4, with 7 bases aligning to TRBD1. This CDR3 has 14 amino acids. With V trimmed by 3 bases and J by 8 bases, 9 bases remained unmatched. Germline CDR1 reads SQVTM; CDR2 reads ANQGSEA. Full variable domain (missing parts from reference TRBV29-1 and TRBJ1-4): SAVISQKPSRDICQRGTSLTIQCQVDSQVTMMFWYRQQPGQSLTLIATANQGSEATYESGFVIDKFPISRPNLTFSTLTVSNMSPEDSSIYLCSVDGGTEGEKLFFGSGTQLSVL.

The V and J genes are TRBV30 and TRBJ1-1, with D possibly being TRBD1 (5 bases). V was cut by 8 bases and J by 5 bases, with 12 bases left in between. The V gene's germline CDR1 is GTSNPN and CDR2 SVGIG (reference sequence). There are 11 residues in the CDR3. CDR3 sequence: CARIGGTEAFF. The CDR3, as DNA: TGTGCCCGTATCGGGGGGACTGAAGCTTTCTTT.